A single sample gave rise to the 15 T cell receptor beta chains below, sequenced in a study of beta chain features in type 1 diabetes. General study findings and limits: Researchers report that Type 1 diabetes patients had moderately but significantly shorter TCRB CDR3s across all four CD4+ subsets.

No cognate antigen is known for these TCRs. The sequenced template was cDNA made from the entire isolated RNA. Profiling relied on immunoSEQ multiplex PCR, and the TCRdb table lists in-frame clones only, not all of them. The profile shows tens of thousands of clones, roughly two thirds of them singletons. Sequenced: stem cell memory CD4+ T cells from blood. Source of these receptors: a woman in her thirties or forties with type 1 diabetes.

This clone showed up just a few times. The rearrangement joins TRBV29-1 to TRBJ1-1; possibly TRBD1 for D (5 bases). The CDR3 has 15 residues. The germline CDR1 and CDR2 sequences are SQVTM and ANQGSEA. V was clipped by 7 bases and J by 0 bases, with 18 bases between them. CDR3 bases: TGCAGCGCGATTCCCCGGGGGAAACTGAACACTGAAGCTTTCTTT. Its protein is CSAIPRGKLNTEAFF.

The V gene is TRBV7-3, the J gene TRBJ2-1, with 13 bases aligning to TRBD2. Germline V lookup: CDR1 SGHTA, CDR2 FQGTGA. The CDR3 consists of 16 residues. The V and J ends lost 6 bases and 8 bases, in that order; junction bases with no gene match: 10. In nucleotides, the CDR3 is TGTGCCAGCAGTTCCGGACTAGCGGGAGCGGGGGATGAGCAGTTCTTC. This gives the protein CASSSGLAGAGDEQFF.

The CDR3 nucleotides are TGTGCCAGCAGCCTTCAGGAGGAATACTTCTACGAGCAGTACTTC. It encodes CASSLQEEYFYEQYF. V usage is TRBV11-2 and J usage is TRBJ2-7, with D perhaps TRBD2 (5 bases). Trimming left V 5 bases short and J 3 bases short, with 17 bases between. This CDR3 spans 15 amino acids. The germline gives CDR1 SGHAT, CDR2 FQNNGV. The whole variable domain, remainder taken from reference TRBV11-2 and TRBJ2-7, is EAGVAQSPRYKIIEKRQSVAFWCNPISGHATLYWYQQILGQGPKLLIQFQNNGVVDDSQLPKDRFSAERLKGVDSTLKIQPAKLEDSAVYLCASSLQEEYFYEQYFGPGTRLTVT.

The chain uses TRBV5-1 and TRBJ2-6, with TRBD1 identical over 9 bases. Germline CDR1 and CDR2: SGHRS and YFSETQ. With 3 bases clipped from V and 0 bases from J, the junction kept 7 bases outside the gene matches. This CDR3 spans 18 amino acids. The CDR3: CASSYRDRASSGANVLTF. For the CDR3, the DNA is TGCGCCAGCAGCTACCGGGACAGGGCCAGCTCTGGGGCCAACGTCCTGACTTTC. Combining the CDR3 with reference TRBV5-1 and TRBJ2-6 gives the whole variable domain KAGVTQTPRYLIKTRGQQVTLSCSPISGHRSVSWYQQTPGQGLQFLFEYFSETQRNKGNFPGRFSGRQFSNSRSEMNVSTLELGDSALYLCASSYRDRASSGANVLTFGAGSRLTVL.

V and J are TRBV11-2 and TRBJ2-2; TRBD1 might be the D (5 bases). The CDR3 covers 14 residues. Germline V gene sequence: CDR1 SGHAT, CDR2 FQNNGV. The ends were cut back, 5 bases at V and 7 bases at J, with 14 bases in the middle. The CDR3 spells CASSPARVVGELFF. In nucleotides, the CDR3 is TGTGCCAGCAGCCCCGCCAGGGTGGTCGGGGAGCTGTTTTTT.

The genes are TRBV19 and TRBJ2-6, with D maybe TRBD2 (5 bases). CDR3 length: 16 residues. The germline CDR1 and CDR2 sequences are LNHDA and SQIVND (reference sequence). V was shortened by 3 bases and J by 0 bases, with 9 bases between the two germline ends. The CDR3 spells CASSIWGDSGANVLTF. For the CDR3, the DNA is TGTGCCAGTAGTATTTGGGGAGACTCTGGGGCCAACGTCCTGACTTTC. Complete variable domain (other parts from reference TRBV19 and TRBJ2-6): DGGITQSPKYLFRKEGQNVTLSCEQNLNHDAMYWYRQDPGQGLRLIYYSQIVNDFQKGDIAEGYSVSREKKESFPLTVTSAQKNPTAFYLCASSIWGDSGANVLTFGAGSRLTVL.

This chain joins TRBV21-1 and TRBJ2-2; whether TRBD2, the table's D call, matches the DNA was not checked. TRBV21-1 is assigned pseudogene status. There are 15 residues in the CDR3. The CDR3 sequence: CASSNRVSGTGELFF. The CDR3 coding sequence is TGTGCCAGCAGCAACCGAGTGTCGGGGACCGGGGAGCTGTTTTTT.

This sequence joins TRBV5-1 and TRBJ1-1; D might be TRBD1 (5 bases). From germline, CDR1 is SGHRS and CDR2 YFSETQ. The CDR3 runs 15 residues. V lost 4 bases and J lost 0, with 13 bases in between. The CDR3, as DNA: TGCGCCAGCAGCCCTCGGACGGACATGAACACTGAAGCTTTCTTT. Protein product: CASSPRTDMNTEAFF.

The gene calls are TRBV7-3 and TRBJ1-1, with 9 positions matching TRBD1. Trimming at V came to 5 bases and at J to 10 bases, leaving 17 bases not matched to a gene. The CDR3 extends over 16 amino acids. In germline, CDR1 is SGHTA, CDR2 FQGTGA. The DNA of the CDR3 is TGTGCCAGCAGCGCGAACCCGACAGGGGGGACCGTGGGAGCTTTCTTT. This gives the protein CASSANPTGGTVGAFF.

The chain uses TRBV7-2 and TRBJ2-5; D might be TRBD1 (7 bases). CDR1 and CDR2 (germline): SGHTA, FQGNSA. The CDR3 length is 15 residues. Trimming removed 1 base at V and 7 bases at J, with 16 bases between. As DNA, the CDR3 is TGTGCCAGCAGCTTAGTTTCAGGGGGAGGACGGACCCAGTACTTC. Translation gives CASSLVSGGGRTQYF. The whole variable domain, filled in from reference TRBV7-2 and TRBJ2-5, reads GAGVSQSPSNKVTEKGKDVELRCDPISGHTALYWYRQSLGQGLEFLIYFQGNSAPDKSGLPSDRFSAERTGGSVSTLTIQRTQQEDSAVYLCASSLVSGGGRTQYFGPGTRLLVL.

This chain connects TRBV5-4 to TRBJ2-2; 7 bases fit TRBD1. V lost 3 bases to trimming and J lost 1 base; unmatched junction nucleotides: 6. This CDR3 region has 16 residues. Germline CDR1 and CDR2: SGHNT and YYREEE (reference sequence). The CDR3 region is CASSSRGQGNTGELFF. DNA for the CDR3: TGTGCCAGCAGCTCGAGGGGGCAAGGGAACACCGGGGAGCTGTTTTTT. Full variable domain (rest looked up from reference TRBV5-4 and TRBJ2-2): ETGVTQSPTHLIKTRGQQVTLRCSSQSGHNTVSWYQQALGQGPQFIFQYYREEENGRGNFPPRFSGLQFPNYSSELNVNALELDDSALYLCASSSRGQGNTGELFFGEGSRLTVL.

The V call is TRBV7-2, the J call TRBJ2-7; 8 bases align to TRBD1. CDR3 length: 15 residues. V was clipped by 3 bases and J by 5 bases; unmatched bases: 9. The V gene's germline CDR1 is SGHTA and CDR2 FQGNSA. CDR3 loop: CASSFRTGPGNEQYF. The CDR3 DNA is TGTGCCAGCAGCTTCCGGACAGGGCCTGGCAACGAGCAGTACTTC.

The rearrangement joins TRBV5-1 to TRBJ1-1, with D possibly matching TRBD1 (6 bases). Per the germline V gene, CDR1 is SGHRS and CDR2 is YFSETQ. V was cut by 4 bases and J by 0 bases, with 19 bases left in between. The CDR3 runs to 17 residues. The CDR3 coding sequence is TGCGCCAGCAGCGCACAGCCGGACAGACCTATGAACACTGAAGCTTTCTTT. This gives the protein CASSAQPDRPMNTEAFF. The variable domain in full, completed from reference TRBV5-1 and TRBJ1-1, reads KAGVTQTPRYLIKTRGQQVTLSCSPISGHRSVSWYQQTPGQGLQFLFEYFSETQRNKGNFPGRFSGRQFSNSRSEMNVSTLELGDSALYLCASSAQPDRPMNTEAFFGQGTRLTVV.

V usage is TRBV4-1 and J usage is TRBJ2-1; TRBD2 matches 8 bases. Germline CDR1 and CDR2: MGHRA and YSYEKL. The junction had 8 bases not matched to a gene; V was cut back by 2 bases and J by 2 bases. This CDR3 contains 17 residues. CDR3: CASSQSRGGIPYNEQFF. As DNA, the CDR3 is TGCGCCAGCAGCCAATCCCGCGGGGGGATTCCCTACAATGAGCAGTTCTTC.

The V gene is TRBV11-1, the J gene TRBJ2-3; possibly TRBD2 for D (5 bases). Germline lookup yields CDR1 SGHAT and CDR2 FQDESV (reference sequence). This CDR3 has 12 residues. Trimming left V 8 bases short and J 7 bases short, with 13 bases between. The DNA for the CDR3 is TGTGCCAGCCTTAGACCGGGAAATACGCAGTATTTT. It yields the protein CASLRPGNTQYF.